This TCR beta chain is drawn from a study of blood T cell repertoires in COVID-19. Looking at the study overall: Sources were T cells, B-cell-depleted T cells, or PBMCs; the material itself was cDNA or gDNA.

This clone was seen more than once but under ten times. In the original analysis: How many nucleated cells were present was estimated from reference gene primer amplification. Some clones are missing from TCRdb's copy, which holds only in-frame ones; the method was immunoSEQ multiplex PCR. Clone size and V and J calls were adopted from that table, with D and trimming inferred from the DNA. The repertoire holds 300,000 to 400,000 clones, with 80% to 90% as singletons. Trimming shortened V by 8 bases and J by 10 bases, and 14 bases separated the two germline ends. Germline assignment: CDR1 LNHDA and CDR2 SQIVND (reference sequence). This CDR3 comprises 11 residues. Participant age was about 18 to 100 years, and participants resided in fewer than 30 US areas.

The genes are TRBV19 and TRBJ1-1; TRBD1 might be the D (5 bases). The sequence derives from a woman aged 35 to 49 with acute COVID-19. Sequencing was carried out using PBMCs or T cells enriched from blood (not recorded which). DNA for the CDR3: TGTGCCAGTGGGGCGCAGGGTGCAGCTTTCTTT. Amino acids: CASGAQGAAFF.